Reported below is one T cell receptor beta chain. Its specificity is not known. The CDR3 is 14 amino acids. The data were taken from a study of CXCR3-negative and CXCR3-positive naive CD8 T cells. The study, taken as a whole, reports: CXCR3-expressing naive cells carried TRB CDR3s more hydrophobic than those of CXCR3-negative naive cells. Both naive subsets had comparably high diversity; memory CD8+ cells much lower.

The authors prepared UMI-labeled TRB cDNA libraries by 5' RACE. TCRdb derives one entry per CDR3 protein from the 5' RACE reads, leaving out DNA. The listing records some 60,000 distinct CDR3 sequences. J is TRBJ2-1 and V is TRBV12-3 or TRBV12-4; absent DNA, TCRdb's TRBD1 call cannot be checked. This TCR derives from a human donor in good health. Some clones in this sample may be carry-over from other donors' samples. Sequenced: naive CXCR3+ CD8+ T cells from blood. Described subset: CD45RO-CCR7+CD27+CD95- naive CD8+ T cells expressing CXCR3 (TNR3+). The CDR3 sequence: CASSDRASYNEQFF.